These T cell receptor beta chains were read from a single sample in a study of blood T cells in healthy people across ages. Each CDR3 protein is one row after TCRdb ran MiXCR on the 5' RACE reads. The data hold 1.8 million or so distinct CDR3 sequences, with about two fifths observed a single time. Sequenced sample: blood. Receptor source: a human donor in good health. Each CDR3 is given with its conserved first and last residue. Fields, in order: V gene, D gene, clone size, J gene, CDR3 DNA, CDR3 protein. D genes are given only for firm matches. Some rows mark clone size as missing; the rest say once, few, many or name a class of expanded clone.

TRBV12-3/TRBV12-4,.,.,TRBJ2-3,TGTGCCAGCAGTTTCTTATCTTTCGGGGATACGCAGTATTTT,CASSFLSFGDTQYF
TRBV12-3/TRBV12-4,.,few,TRBJ2-5,TGTGCCAGCAGATCCGGGACTGGGACCTCGGGAACCCAGTACTTC,CASRSGTGTSGTQYF
TRBV5-1,.,few,TRBJ2-5,TGCGCCAGCAGCTCGGGTTGGGGCCAAGAGACCCAGTACTTC,CASSSGWGQETQYF
TRBV19,.,few,TRBJ1-4,TGTGCCAGTAGTTCTCCGGACACCGGAACTAATGAAAAACTGTTTTTT,CASSSPDTGTNEKLFF
TRBV12-3/TRBV12-4,.,.,TRBJ1-5,TGTGCCAGCAGTTTGGTGCCCGACCAGGATACCCAGCATTTT,CASSLVPDQDTQHF
TRBV4-3,.,.,TRBJ1-2,TGCGCCAGCAGCCAAGGTGGGGAGACTAACTATGGCTACACCTTC,CASSQGGETNYGYTF
TRBV12-3/TRBV12-4,.,.,TRBJ2-1,TGTGCCAGCCTCGGGCCGGACCAACAACCCTACAATGAGCAGTTCTTC,CASLGPDQQPYNEQFF
TRBV7-9,.,few,TRBJ2-7,TGTGCCAGCAGCTCACATGGGACGGACGAGCAGTACTTC,CASSSHGTDEQYF
TRBV20-1,.,.,TRBJ2-1,TGCAGTGCTTATGACTGGGGTAGGGGGAATGAGCAGTTCTTC,CSAYDWGRGNEQFF
TRBV15,TRBD1,many,TRBJ2-5,TGTGCCACCAGCAGAGATCAGGGGGCAGAGGAGACCCAGTACTTC,CATSRDQGAEETQYF
TRBV5-1,.,.,TRBJ1-6,TGCGCCAGCAGCTCCGGGACAAATCCCAGCTCCTATAATTCACCCCTCCACTTT,CASSSGTNPSSYNSPLHF
TRBV4-2,.,many,TRBJ2-7,TGTGCCAGCAGCCAACGGGGCGAGCAGTACTTC,CASSQRGEQYF
TRBV7-2,.,many,TRBJ1-6,TGTGCCAGCAGCTTAGGTGGGAGCTCCTATAATTCACCCCTCCACTTT,CASSLGGSSYNSPLHF
TRBV10-3,.,.,TRBJ2-5,TGTGCCATCAGTAGAGGGGGAGAAGAGACCCAGTACTTC,CAISRGGEETQYF
TRBV9,TRBD2,.,TRBJ2-1,TGTGCCAGCAGCGATCCGAGAGGACCGGGGGGGTTCTACAATGAGCAGTTCTTC,CASSDPRGPGGFYNEQFF
TRBV5-1,.,few,TRBJ2-3,TGCGCCAGCAAGCTTTCGACTGGATACACAGATACGCAGTATTTT,CASKLSTGYTDTQYF
TRBV20-1,TRBD2,few,TRBJ2-3,TGCAGTGCTGGAACTAGCGGGGTCACAGATACGCAGTATTTT,CSAGTSGVTDTQYF
TRBV6-2/TRBV6-3,.,few,TRBJ2-4,TGTGCCAGCAGTCTGCCGGGGCCGAAAAACATTCAGTACTTC,CASSLPGPKNIQYF
TRBV7-2,TRBD1,few,TRBJ1-1,TGTGCCAGCAGCTTGGACAGGTTGGACACTGAAGCTTTCTTT,CASSLDRLDTEAFF
TRBV27,TRBD1,few,TRBJ1-2,TGTGCCAGCAGTCGCCTTACTCCGGGACAGGGGAGCGGCTACACCTTC,CASSRLTPGQGSGYTF
TRBV7-6,TRBD2,few,TRBJ2-5,TGTGCCAGCAGCTCTCTTAAAGCGGGGGGGGCAGAGACCCAGTACTTC,CASSSLKAGGAETQYF
TRBV7-9,TRBD2,.,TRBJ2-5,TGTGCCAGCAGCACCCTCGGTCGGGGGGGAAAGACCCAGTACTTC,CASSTLGRGGKTQYF
TRBV5-1,TRBD2,few,TRBJ2-5,TGCGCCAGCAGCACCACCGGACTAGCAGAGACCCAGTACTTC,CASSTTGLAETQYF
TRBV7-9,.,few,TRBJ2-7,TGTGCCAGCACCCTGGGAGGAGACGAGCAGTACTTC,CASTLGGDEQYF
TRBV11-1,.,.,TRBJ2-1,TGTGCCAGCAGCCCAAGGGGGGTGGATGAGCAGTTCTTC,CASSPRGVDEQFF
TRBV4-2,TRBD1,.,TRBJ1-2,TGTGCCAGCAGCCAAGGACAGGGTGAGGGCTACACCTTC,CASSQGQGEGYTF
TRBV7-2,TRBD2,few,TRBJ2-7,TGTGCCAGCAGCTTTCGACTAGCGGGGGAATACTTCTACGAGCAGTACTTC,CASSFRLAGEYFYEQYF
TRBV2,TRBD2,.,TRBJ2-5,TGTGCCAGCGGTCTTAGCGGGGGGGCGGGAGAGACCCAGTACTTC,CASGLSGGAGETQYF
TRBV20-1,.,.,TRBJ2-7,TGCAGTGCTAGAGGAGTGGGGAGCTCCTACGAGCAGTACTTC,CSARGVGSSYEQYF
TRBV30,.,.,TRBJ1-1,TGTGCCTGGAGTCAGGGGAACGGCGCTGAAGCTTTCTTT,CAWSQGNGAEAFF
TRBV9,TRBD1,.,TRBJ1-2,TGTGCCAGCACCGCGACAGGGGTGGATGGCTACACCTTC,CASTATGVDGYTF
TRBV5-1,TRBD2,.,TRBJ2-5,TGCGCCAGCAGCTCAGCGGGGGAACAAGAGACCCAGTACTTC,CASSSAGEQETQYF
TRBV5-5,.,.,TRBJ1-1,TGTGCCAGCAGCCGGGTGGTGAACACTGAAGCTTTCTTT,CASSRVVNTEAFF
TRBV5-1,.,.,TRBJ2-3,TGCGCCAGCACACCAGGGGCGCGGGGCCCCTCAGATACGCAGTATTTT,CASTPGARGPSDTQYF
TRBV29-1,.,many,TRBJ2-7,TGCAGCACCGGGGGTACCCGGGGCGGCTACGAGCAGTACTTC,CSTGGTRGGYEQYF
TRBV4-2,.,few,TRBJ2-3,TGTGCCAGCAGCCAAGGAGGGGCCAATACAGATACGCAGTATTTT,CASSQGGANTDTQYF
TRBV10-3,.,.,TRBJ2-5,TGTGCCATCAGTACAGGGCTGCCCCAAGAGACCCAGTACTTC,CAISTGLPQETQYF
TRBV4-1,TRBD1,few,TRBJ2-1,TGCGCCAGCAGCCAAGGGACGCAGGGGGCCGTTTACAATGAGCAGTTCTTC,CASSQGTQGAVYNEQFF
TRBV12-3/TRBV12-4,.,few,TRBJ1-4,TGTGCCAGCAGTTTAGGGAGGGGCTGGGAAAAACTGTTTTTT,CASSLGRGWEKLFF
TRBV24-1,TRBD1,.,TRBJ2-1,TGTGCCACCAGTGATCCCACAGGGGCAGGGGCTGAGCAGTTCTTC,CATSDPTGAGAEQFF
TRBV9,TRBD1,few,TRBJ2-1,TGTGCCAGTTCCGGGACAGGGCACTACAATGAGCAGTTCTTC,CASSGTGHYNEQFF